These 28 T cell receptor beta chains were sequenced from one sample in a study of response to subunit inactivated influenza vaccine. TCRdb passed the RT-PCR reads through MiXCR, listing each CDR3 protein once. The data show 700,000 to 900,000 distinct CDR3 sequences, with around 20% seen just once and approximately 10% held by the top ten. Source: PBMCs from blood, taken more than 4 days after vaccination. These receptors originate from a man aged 50 to 59 who received an inactivated influenza vaccine.

In regard to this clonotype: At one end the junction does not follow the germline gene, possibly because of a read error. The chain recombines TRBV20-1 with TRBJ2-3; the D gene could be TRBD1 or TRBD2 (5 bases each). Germline V lookup: CDR1 DFQATT, CDR2 SNEGSKA (reference sequence). The CDR3 length is 16 residues. DNA of the CDR3: TGCAGTGCTAGGAGACAGTTTATCTCTAGCACAGATACGCAGTGTTTT. The encoded protein is CSARRQFISSTDTQCF.

This clonotype was seen more than once but under ten times. The rearrangement joins TRBV5-1 to TRBJ2-1, with D perhaps assigned TRBD1 or TRBD2 (5 bases each). The CDR3 runs to 11 residues. V was shortened by 7 bases and J by 8 bases, with 10 bases between the two germline ends. From germline, CDR1 is SGHRS and CDR2 YFSETQ. The CDR3 DNA follows: TGCGCCAGCTCCAGGGAGTATGAGCAGTTCTTC. Encoded protein: CASSREYEQFF.

This clonotype was counted a few times. The V and J genes are TRBV12-3 or TRBV12-4 and TRBJ2-5; TRBD2 matches at 7 bases. V lost 3 bases, J lost 5 bases, and 6 bases stayed unmatched. The CDR3 is made up of 14 amino acids. This CDR3 is CASSFTGGGETQYF. CDR3 DNA sequence: TGTGCCAGCAGTTTCACGGGAGGTGGGGAGACCCAGTACTTC.

The V call is TRBV9, the J call TRBJ2-5; 7 bases agree with TRBD2. This CDR3 is built from 14 residues. Germline V gene data show CDR1 as SGDLS and CDR2 as YYNGEE. J was trimmed by 4 bases and V by 4 bases; bases with no gene match: 7. The CDR3 here is CASSPGLPIETQYF. DNA for the CDR3: TGTGCCAGCAGCCCGGGACTACCTATAGAGACCCAGTACTTC. The variable domain in full, completed from reference TRBV9 and TRBJ2-5, reads DSGVTQTPKHLITATGQRVTLRCSPRSGDLSVYWYQQSLDQGLQFLIQYYNGEERAKGNILERFSAQQFPDLHSELNLSSLELGDSALYFCASSPGLPIETQYFGPGTRLLVL.

This clonotype has more than one count but fewer than ten. This chain connects TRBV20-1 to TRBJ1-3; a possible D gene is TRBD1 (5 bases). V lost 6 bases and J 4 bases, leaving 10 bases between the germline ends. Germline V lookup: CDR1 DFQATT, CDR2 SNEGSKA (reference sequence). This CDR3 region has 12 residues. CDR3 in DNA: TGCAGTGCCACGCGGGGCGGAAACACCATATATTTT. This sequence encodes CSATRGGNTIYF.

In its sample, this clonotype was seen a few times. J is TRBJ2-1 and V is TRBV18; possible D gene TRBD1, 5 bases. V was cut by 6 bases and J by 3 bases, with 15 bases left in between. The germline CDR1 and CDR2 sequences are KGHSH and LQKENI. The CDR3 runs to 15 residues. The CDR3 bases are TGTGCCAGCTCCAGCCGGCAGGGAATCTACAATGAGCAGTTCTTC. Its translation: CASSSRQGIYNEQFF.

The CDR3 DNA reads TGTGCCAGCAGTCCCTCAGGGGAATTTCATGGCTACACCTTC. Its translation: CASSPSGEFHGYTF. The V call is TRBV2, the J call TRBJ1-2; weak D call: TRBD1 (6 bases). Trimming removed 5 bases from V and 6 bases from J, with 16 bases in between. CDR1 is SNHLY and CDR2 is FYNNEI in the germline V gene. The CDR3 is made up of 14 amino acids. The variable domain in full, completed from reference TRBV2 and TRBJ1-2, reads EPEVTQTPSHQVTQMGQEVILRCVPISNHLYFYWYRQILGQKVEFLVSFYNNEISEKSEIFDDQFSVERPDGSNFTLKIRSTKLEDSAMYFCASSPSGEFHGYTFGSGTRLTVV.

This clonotype appeared a few times. The chain links TRBV4-2 to TRBJ2-7; D is uncertain. V lost 0 bases to trimming and J lost 7 bases, with 13 bases between them. CDR1 is LGHNA and CDR2 is YNFKEQ in the germline V gene. The CDR3 loop spans 14 amino acids. CDR3 sequence (DNA): TGTGCCAGCAGCCAAGATCAGTTCTTTCGGGAGCAGTACTTC. Translating it yields CASSQDQFFREQYF.

The V call is TRBV15, the J call TRBJ2-2; the match to TRBD1 covers 8 bases. The length of the CDR3 is 17 residues. Per germline, CDR1 LNHNV and CDR2 YYDKDF (reference sequence). The junction had 5 bases not matched to a gene; V was cut back by 0 bases and J by 2 bases. CDR3 residues: CATSRDLGQGNTGELFF. The CDR3 region has the DNA TGTGCCACCAGCAGAGATCTTGGACAGGGAAACACCGGGGAGCTGTTTTTT.

This clonotype occurred a few times. V usage is TRBV5-1 and J usage is TRBJ1-1; D unresolved. This CDR3 has 15 amino acids. V shed 1 base and J shed 1 base, with 11 bases lying between them. Germline V lookup: CDR1 SGHRS, CDR2 YFSETQ. The CDR3 DNA follows: TGCGCCAGCAGCTTGTATGGTAATCGGAACACTGAAGCTTTCTTT. Translation gives CASSLYGNRNTEAFF.

This chain joins TRBV7-9 and TRBJ2-1; the D gene is possibly TRBD2 (7 bases). The V and J ends lost 6 bases and 1 base respectively, with 13 bases between them. This CDR3 comprises 15 residues. Germline V CDR1 and CDR2: SEHNR, FQNEAQ (reference sequence). CDR3 sequence: CASRRGRGSYNEQFF. The CDR3 DNA follows: TGTGCCAGCAGACGGGGGCGGGGGTCCTACAATGAGCAGTTCTTC.

The rearrangement joins TRBV9 to TRBJ2-1; perhaps D is TRBD1 or TRBD2 (5 bases each). CDR1 and CDR2 from the germline V gene are SGDLS and YYNGEE. The CDR3 totals 16 residues. Trimming left V 3 bases short and J 0 bases short, with 13 bases between. CDR3 sequence: CASSGGSLSSYNEQFF. Written as DNA, the CDR3 is TGTGCCAGCAGCGGGGGGAGCCTGAGCTCCTACAATGAGCAGTTCTTC.

This clonotype was counted ten times or more. This chain joins TRBV4-3 and TRBJ2-1; the D is unclear. V was clipped by 1 base and J by 3 bases, with 7 bases between them. The CDR3 has 14 residues. Germline CDR1 reads LGHNA; CDR2 reads YSLEER. The CDR3 region has the DNA TGCGCCAGCAGCCAAGGGCCTAGCTACAATGAGCAGTTCTTC. Protein: CASSQGPSYNEQFF.

This clonotype was seen only a few times. V gene TRBV4-2 combines with J gene TRBJ2-7, with 7 bases aligning to TRBD1. The CDR3 totals 15 residues. Germline CDR1 LGHNA, CDR2 YNFKEQ. V shed 5 bases, J shed 2 bases, and the junction held 9 bases outside the gene matches. CDR3 coding DNA: TGTGCCAGCAGCAATCTGGGGGACAGAACCTACGAGCAGTACTTC. It codes for CASSNLGDRTYEQYF.

This clonotype was counted only a few times. V gene TRBV7-8 combines with J gene TRBJ2-1, with 11 bases identical to TRBD2. The trim removed 4 bases at V and 7 bases at J, leaving 6 bases unmatched. In germline, CDR1 is SGHVS, CDR2 FQNEAQ. The length of the CDR3 is 15 residues. The CDR3 nucleotides read TGTGCCAGCAGCTCCGGTAGCGGGAGGGGAAATGAGCAGTTCTTC. Translating it yields CASSSGSGRGNEQFF.

The CDR3 sequence is CASSESTRGLSLHF. CDR3 nucleotides: TGTGCCAGCAGTGAATCCACCAGGGGGTTGTCCCTCCACTTT. This chain joins TRBV25-1 and TRBJ1-6; 7 nucleotides agree with TRBD1. V lost 1 base to trimming and J lost 14 bases; unmatched junction nucleotides: 8. The germline V gene encodes CDR1 MGHDK and CDR2 SYGVNS. The CDR3 covers 14 residues.

This chain joins TRBV4-1 and TRBJ1-1; TRBD1 agrees at 12 bases. This CDR3 is built from 17 residues. From germline, CDR1 is MGHRA and CDR2 YSYEKL. Trimming at V came to 4 bases and at J to 2 bases, leaving 8 bases not matched to a gene. CDR3 coding DNA: TGCGCCAGCAGCCCCGGGACAGGGGGCGTCCGAAACACTGAAGCTTTCTTT. Its translation is CASSPGTGGVRNTEAFF.

The genes are TRBV18 and TRBJ2-3; TRBD1 matches 8 bases. The CDR3 is made up of 16 amino acids. Germline V gene data show CDR1 as KGHSH and CDR2 as LQKENI. J was trimmed by 1 base and V by 1 base; bases with no gene match: 4. CDR3: CASSPRSRGRTDTQYF. DNA of the CDR3: TGTGCCAGCTCACCACGGAGCAGGGGGCGCACAGATACGCAGTATTTT.

In its sample, this clonotype was seen a few times. The chain carries TRBV4-2 and TRBJ2-1, with 11 bases lining up with TRBD2. The CDR3 is made up of 17 amino acids. V was pared by 2 bases and J by 0 bases, with 3 bases of the junction left unmatched. Germline V CDR1 and CDR2: LGHNA, YNFKEQ. CDR3 protein: CASSQLAGGVSYNEQFF. The CDR3 DNA reads as TGTGCCAGCAGCCAACTAGCGGGGGGAGTCTCCTACAATGAGCAGTTCTTC.

This chain connects TRBV7-2 to TRBJ1-5; tentative D call: TRBD1 (5 bases). Germline CDR1 and CDR2: SGHTA and FQGNSA. V was trimmed by 5 bases and J by 8 bases, leaving 13 bases between them. CDR3 size: 13 residues. CDR3 sequence reads: CASSPGPREPQHF. In DNA, the CDR3 is TGTGCCAGCAGCCCAGGGCCCAGGGAGCCCCAGCATTTT. The whole variable domain, filled in from reference TRBV7-2 and TRBJ1-5, reads GAGVSQSPSNKVTEKGKDVELRCDPISGHTALYWYRQSLGQGLEFLIYFQGNSAPDKSGLPSDRFSAERTGGSVSTLTIQRTQQEDSAVYLCASSPGPREPQHFGDGTRLSIL.

This clonotype was seen a handful of times. V is TRBV7-2 and J is TRBJ2-1, with a possible D match to TRBD2 (6 bases). The CDR3 extends over 13 amino acids. With 5 bases removed from V and 7 bases from J, the gap between germline ends came to 12 bases. Germline lookup yields CDR1 SGHTA and CDR2 FQGNSA. The DNA of the CDR3 is TGTGCCAGCAGCCCCATGGGGAGGAATGAGCAGTTCTTC. It yields the protein CASSPMGRNEQFF.

J is TRBJ2-2 and V is TRBV20-1; perhaps TRBD2 as D (6 bases). The V gene lost 1 base and the J gene lost 2 bases, with 8 bases spanning the gap. Germline V gene sequence: CDR1 DFQATT, CDR2 SNEGSKA (reference sequence). The CDR3 has 14 amino acids. The CDR3 bases are TGCAGTGCTAGAGGACTAGTAAACACCGGGGAGCTGTTTTTT. Amino acid sequence: CSARGLVNTGELFF.

The chain combines TRBV5-1 with TRBJ2-1, with no clear D. The germline V and J ends were trimmed by 0 bases and 6 bases, with 10 bases remaining between them. The germline CDR1 and CDR2 sequences are SGHRS and YFSETQ. CDR3 length: 14 residues. CDR3 DNA sequence: TGCGCCAGCAGCTTGGACTTGGCTAGCAATGAGCAGTTCTTC. Translating it yields CASSLDLASNEQFF.

This chain joins TRBV10-3 and TRBJ1-5; TRBD1 is a possible D gene (6 bases). Trimming pared 3 bases from V and 6 bases from J, leaving 12 bases between. There are 14 residues in the CDR3. Per the germline V gene, CDR1 is ENHRY and CDR2 is SYGVKD. This chain's CDR3 is CAISEYRDSQPQHF. DNA for the CDR3: TGTGCCATCAGTGAATACAGGGATAGTCAGCCCCAGCATTTT.

V is TRBV3-1 and J is TRBJ2-3; D unclear. The ends were cut back, 0 bases at V and 9 bases at J, with 13 bases in the middle. The CDR3 sequence is 14 residues long. Germline loops: CDR1 LGHDT, CDR2 YNNKEL (reference sequence). As DNA, the CDR3 is TGTGCCAGCAGCCAAGAATTTCTAGGTGACACGCAGTATTTT. This encodes CASSQEFLGDTQYF.

V is TRBV4-1 and J is TRBJ2-1, with D uncertain. The length of the CDR3 is 16 residues. The V end was cut by 1 base, the J end by 0 bases, with 10 bases between. The germline CDR1 and CDR2 sequences are MGHRA and YSYEKL. The CDR3 is CASSQGVAVSYNEQFF. The CDR3 DNA reads TGCGCCAGCAGCCAAGGGGTTGCGGTCTCCTACAATGAGCAGTTCTTC.

The chain is built from TRBV20-1 and TRBJ2-2; 10 bases align to TRBD2. There are 17 residues in the CDR3. The germline V gene has CDR1 DFQATT and CDR2 SNEGSKA (reference sequence). Trimming at V came to 5 bases and at J to 6 bases, leaving 15 bases not matched to a gene. CDR3 sequence: CSASPGLAFSGAGELFF. DNA for the CDR3: TGCAGTGCTTCTCCGGGACTAGCGTTCTCGGGCGCCGGGGAGCTGTTTTTT.

V and J are TRBV6-5 and TRBJ2-5; D perhaps matches TRBD2 (5 bases). CDR1 and CDR2 from the germline V gene are MNHEY and SVGAGI. This CDR3 spans 16 amino acids. The V end was cut by 0 bases, the J end by 1 base, with 12 bases between. CDR3 amino acids: CASSYSSRGSQETQYF. CDR3 sequence (DNA): TGTGCCAGCAGTTACTCGAGTCGGGGATCCCAAGAGACCCAGTACTTC.